This T cell receptor (beta chain) was sequenced during a study of cytomegalovirus exposure and HLA in healthy donors. Study-wide results and limits: Later analysis suggested most CMV-associated TCR beta chains were HLA-restricted. Trimming of TCR beta V- and J-genes showed a link, identified in a later analysis, to a missense DCLRE1C variant. Equally common other TCR beta chains were less clonally expanded than HLA-associated ones, a later analysis found.

As for this clone: What it binds is unknown.

The PCR made use of 60 Vbeta and 13 Jbeta primers. Original analysis: An analysis performed later counted around 80 million unique TCR beta chains (around 11 million of them shared). The table came from immunoSEQ multiplex PCR; TCRdb's copy has only in-frame clones and leaves some out. The V and J calls and clone size come from that table; D and trimming were worked out from the DNA. Of 100,000 to 150,000 clones in the sample, around 75% were seen once. The CDR3 runs to 15 residues. Germline V gene data show CDR1 as SQVTM and CDR2 as ANQGSEA. The junction had 3 bases not matched to a gene; V was cut back by 0 bases and J by 3 bases.

This chain connects TRBV29-1 to TRBJ2-7; 12 bases match TRBD2. This receptor was obtained from a woman aged 45 to 65 in good health and CMV-seropositive. Input material: PBMCs. CDR3: CSVEDSLAGGYEQYF. The CDR3 DNA follows: TGCAGCGTTGAAGACTCACTAGCGGGGGGCTACGAGCAGTACTTC.